Reported below is one TCR beta chain. The data originate from a study of blood T cell repertoires in COVID-19. About the study: Specimens from acute and convalescent COVID-19 originated in the United States, Italy and Spain. In each case, the material was cDNA or gDNA derived from T cells, B-cell-depleted T cells, or PBMCs.

Germline V lookup: CDR1 SQVTM, CDR2 ANQGSEA. The CDR3 contains 12 residues. V dropped 7 bases and J dropped 4; count of bases not matched to a gene: 6. As handled by the study authors: Amplification with reference gene primers provided the estimates of nucleated cell counts. TCRdb's copy holds only in-frame clones and misses some; the assay was immunoSEQ multiplex PCR. The D gene and trimming were derived from the DNA, and the V and J assignments and clone size from that table. Among approximately 74,000 clones, 80% to 90% were seen once, and the ten largest hold 1.5% to 2.5%. This sequence was found in a woman older than 75 with active or convalescent COVID-19. Sequencing was performed on peripheral blood. V and J are TRBV29-1 and TRBJ1-2; 7 nucleotides match TRBD1. Here the CDR3 DNA reads TGCAGCGCACGGACAGGAGGCTATGGCTACACCTTC. It translates to CSARTGGYGYTF.